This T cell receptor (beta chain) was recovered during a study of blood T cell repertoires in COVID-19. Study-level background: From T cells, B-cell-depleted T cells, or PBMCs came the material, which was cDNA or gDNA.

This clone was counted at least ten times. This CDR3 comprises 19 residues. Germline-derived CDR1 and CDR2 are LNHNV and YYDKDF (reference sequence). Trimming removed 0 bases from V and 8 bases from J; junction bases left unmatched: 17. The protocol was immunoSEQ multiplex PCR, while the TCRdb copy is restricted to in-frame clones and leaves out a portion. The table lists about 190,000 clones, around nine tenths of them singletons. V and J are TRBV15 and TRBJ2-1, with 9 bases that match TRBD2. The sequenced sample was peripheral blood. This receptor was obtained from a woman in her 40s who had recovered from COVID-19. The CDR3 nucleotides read TGTGCCACCAGCAGAGATTCGTATCGGCGGGAGGGCCTAGTGGATGAGCAGTTCTTC. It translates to CATSRDSYRREGLVDEQFF.